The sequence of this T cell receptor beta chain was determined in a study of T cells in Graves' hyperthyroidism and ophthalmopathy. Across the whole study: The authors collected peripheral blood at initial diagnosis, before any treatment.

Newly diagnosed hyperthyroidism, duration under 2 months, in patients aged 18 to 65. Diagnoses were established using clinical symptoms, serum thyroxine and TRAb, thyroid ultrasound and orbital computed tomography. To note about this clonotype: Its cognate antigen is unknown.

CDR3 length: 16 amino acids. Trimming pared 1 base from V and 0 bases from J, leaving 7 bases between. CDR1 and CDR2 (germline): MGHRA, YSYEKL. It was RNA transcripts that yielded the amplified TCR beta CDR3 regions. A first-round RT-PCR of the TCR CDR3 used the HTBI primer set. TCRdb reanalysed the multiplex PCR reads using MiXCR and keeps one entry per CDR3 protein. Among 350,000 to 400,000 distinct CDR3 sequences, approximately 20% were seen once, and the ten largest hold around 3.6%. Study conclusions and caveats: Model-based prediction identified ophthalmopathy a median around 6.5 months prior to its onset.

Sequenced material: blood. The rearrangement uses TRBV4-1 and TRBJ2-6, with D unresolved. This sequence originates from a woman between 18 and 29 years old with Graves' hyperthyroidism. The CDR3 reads CASSQGRLSGANVLTF. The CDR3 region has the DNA TGCGCCAGCAGCCAAGGACGGCTCTCTGGGGCCAACGTCCTGACTTTC.